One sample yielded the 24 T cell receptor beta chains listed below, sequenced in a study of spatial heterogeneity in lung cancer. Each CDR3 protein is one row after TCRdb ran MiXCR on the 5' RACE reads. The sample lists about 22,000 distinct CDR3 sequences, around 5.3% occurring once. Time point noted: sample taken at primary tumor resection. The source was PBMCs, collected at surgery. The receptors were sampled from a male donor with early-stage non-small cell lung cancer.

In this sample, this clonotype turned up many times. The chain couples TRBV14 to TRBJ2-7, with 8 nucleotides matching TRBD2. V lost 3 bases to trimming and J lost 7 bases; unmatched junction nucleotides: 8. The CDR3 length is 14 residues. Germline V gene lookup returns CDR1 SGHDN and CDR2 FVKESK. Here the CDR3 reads CASSQAGGFAEQYF. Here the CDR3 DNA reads TGTGCCAGCAGCCAGGCGGGGGGTTTTGCGGAGCAGTACTTC.

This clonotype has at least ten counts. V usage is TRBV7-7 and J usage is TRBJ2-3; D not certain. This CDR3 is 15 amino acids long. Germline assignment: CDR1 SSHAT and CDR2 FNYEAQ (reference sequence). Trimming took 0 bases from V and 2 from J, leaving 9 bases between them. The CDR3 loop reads CASSLAGTATDTQYF. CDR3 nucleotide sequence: TGTGCCAGCAGCTTAGCCGGAACAGCCACAGATACGCAGTATTTT.

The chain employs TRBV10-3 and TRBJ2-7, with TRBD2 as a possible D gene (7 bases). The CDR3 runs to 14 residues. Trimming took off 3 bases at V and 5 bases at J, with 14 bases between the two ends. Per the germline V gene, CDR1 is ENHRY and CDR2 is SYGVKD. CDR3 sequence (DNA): TGTGCCATCAGTGACTCACGGGGGGCAGACGAGCAGTACTTC. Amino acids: CAISDSRGADEQYF.

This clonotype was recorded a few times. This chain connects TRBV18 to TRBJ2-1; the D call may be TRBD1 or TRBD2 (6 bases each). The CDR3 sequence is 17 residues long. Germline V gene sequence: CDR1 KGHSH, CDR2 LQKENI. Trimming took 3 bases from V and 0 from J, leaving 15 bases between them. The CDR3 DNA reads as TGTGCCAGCTCACCGTCCCGGGGGACAAGCTCCTACAATGAGCAGTTCTTC. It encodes CASSPSRGTSSYNEQFF. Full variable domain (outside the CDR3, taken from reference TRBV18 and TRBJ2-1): NAGVMQNPRHLVRRRGQEARLRCSPMKGHSHVYWYRQLPEEGLKFMVYLQKENIIDESGMPKERFSAEFPKEGPSILRIQQVVRGDSAAYFCASSPSRGTSSYNEQFFGPGTRLTVL.

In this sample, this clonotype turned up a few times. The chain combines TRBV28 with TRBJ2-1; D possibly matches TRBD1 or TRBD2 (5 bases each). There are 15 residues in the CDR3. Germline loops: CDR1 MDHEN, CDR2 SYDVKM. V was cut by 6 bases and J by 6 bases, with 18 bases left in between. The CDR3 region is CASRTPYGDRNEQFF. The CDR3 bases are TGTGCCAGCAGGACCCCCTACGGGGACCGCAATGAGCAGTTCTTC.

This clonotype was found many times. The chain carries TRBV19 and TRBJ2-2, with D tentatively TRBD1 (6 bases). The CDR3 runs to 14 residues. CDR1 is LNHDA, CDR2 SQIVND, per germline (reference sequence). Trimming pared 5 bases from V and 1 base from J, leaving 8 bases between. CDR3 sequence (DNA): TGTGCCAGTAGTTACAGGGTGAACACCGGGGAGCTGTTTTTT. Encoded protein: CASSYRVNTGELFF.

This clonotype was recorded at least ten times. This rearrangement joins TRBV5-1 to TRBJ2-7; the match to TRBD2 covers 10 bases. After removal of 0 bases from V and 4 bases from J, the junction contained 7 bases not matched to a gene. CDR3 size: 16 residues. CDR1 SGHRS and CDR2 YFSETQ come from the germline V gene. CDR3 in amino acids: CASSLDDPSGGYEQYF. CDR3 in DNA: TGCGCCAGCAGCTTGGATGATCCTAGCGGGGGATACGAGCAGTACTTC.

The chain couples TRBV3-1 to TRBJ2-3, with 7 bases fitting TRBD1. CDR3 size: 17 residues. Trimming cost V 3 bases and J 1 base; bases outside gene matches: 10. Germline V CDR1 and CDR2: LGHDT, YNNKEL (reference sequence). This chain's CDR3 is CASSQRRGPWGTDTQYF. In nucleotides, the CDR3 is TGTGCCAGCAGCCAGAGAAGGGGGCCGTGGGGCACAGATACGCAGTATTTT.

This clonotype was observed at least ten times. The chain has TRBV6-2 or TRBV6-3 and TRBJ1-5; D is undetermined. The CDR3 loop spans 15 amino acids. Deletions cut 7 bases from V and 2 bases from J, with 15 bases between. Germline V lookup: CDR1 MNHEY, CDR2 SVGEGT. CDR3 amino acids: CASKKPASGNQPQHF. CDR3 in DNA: TGTGCCAGCAAAAAACCGGCCAGTGGCAATCAGCCCCAGCATTTT.

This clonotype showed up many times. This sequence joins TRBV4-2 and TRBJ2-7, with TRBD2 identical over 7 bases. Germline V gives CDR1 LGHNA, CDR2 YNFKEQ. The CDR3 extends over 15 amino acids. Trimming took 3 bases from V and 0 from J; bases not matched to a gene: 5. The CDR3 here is CASSQGAGSSYEQYF. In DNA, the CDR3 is TGTGCCAGCAGCCAGGGAGCGGGAAGCTCCTACGAGCAGTACTTC.

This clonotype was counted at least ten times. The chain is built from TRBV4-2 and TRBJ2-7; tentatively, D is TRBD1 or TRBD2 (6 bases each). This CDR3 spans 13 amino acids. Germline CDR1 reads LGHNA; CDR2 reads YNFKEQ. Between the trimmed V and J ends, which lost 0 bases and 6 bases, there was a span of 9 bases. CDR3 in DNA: TGTGCCAGCAGCCAAGATCGGGGGCGCGAGCAGTACTTC. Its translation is CASSQDRGREQYF.

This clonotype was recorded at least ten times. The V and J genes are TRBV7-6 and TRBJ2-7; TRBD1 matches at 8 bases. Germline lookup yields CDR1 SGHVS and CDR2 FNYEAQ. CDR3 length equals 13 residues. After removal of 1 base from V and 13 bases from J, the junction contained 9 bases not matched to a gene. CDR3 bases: TGTGCCAGCAGCTTAGGCACAGGGGGGAGCTCCTACTTC. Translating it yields CASSLGTGGSSYF.

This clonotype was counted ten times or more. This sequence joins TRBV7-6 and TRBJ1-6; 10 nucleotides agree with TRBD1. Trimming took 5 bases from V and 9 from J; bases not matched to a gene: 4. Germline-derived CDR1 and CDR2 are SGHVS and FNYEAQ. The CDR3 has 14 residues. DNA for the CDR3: TGTGCCAGCAGCGGGGGACAGGGGACTTCACCCCTCCACTTT. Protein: CASSGGQGTSPLHF.

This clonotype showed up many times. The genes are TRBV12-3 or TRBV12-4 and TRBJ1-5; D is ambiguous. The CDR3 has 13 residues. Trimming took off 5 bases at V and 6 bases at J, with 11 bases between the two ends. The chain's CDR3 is CASSPLPPQPQHF. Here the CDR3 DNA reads TGTGCCAGCAGTCCCTTGCCACCTCAGCCCCAGCATTTT.

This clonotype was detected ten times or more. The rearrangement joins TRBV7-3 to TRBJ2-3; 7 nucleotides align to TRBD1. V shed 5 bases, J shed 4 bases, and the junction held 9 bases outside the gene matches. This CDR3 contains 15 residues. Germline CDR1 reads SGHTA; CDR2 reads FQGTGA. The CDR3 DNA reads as TGTGCCAGCAGCACCTACCCGCAGGGGGCAGATACGCAGTATTTT. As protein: CASSTYPQGADTQYF.

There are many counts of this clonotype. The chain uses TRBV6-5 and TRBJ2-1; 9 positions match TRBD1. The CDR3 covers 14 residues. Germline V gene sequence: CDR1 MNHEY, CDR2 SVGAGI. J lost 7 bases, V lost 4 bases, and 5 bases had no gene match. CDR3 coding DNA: TGTGCCAGCAGTTCGGGACAGGGACCTAATGAGCAGTTCTTC. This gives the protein CASSSGQGPNEQFF.

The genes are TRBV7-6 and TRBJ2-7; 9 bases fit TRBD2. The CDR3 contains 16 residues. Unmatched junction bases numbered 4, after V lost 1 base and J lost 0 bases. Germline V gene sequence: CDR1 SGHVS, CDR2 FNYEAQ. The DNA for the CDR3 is TGTGCCAGCAGCTTAGGGCTAGCGGGGCACTCCTACGAGCAGTACTTC. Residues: CASSLGLAGHSYEQYF.

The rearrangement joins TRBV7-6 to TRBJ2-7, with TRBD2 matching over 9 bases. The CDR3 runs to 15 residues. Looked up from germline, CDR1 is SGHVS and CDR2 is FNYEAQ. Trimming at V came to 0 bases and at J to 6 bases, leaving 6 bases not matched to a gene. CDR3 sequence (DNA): TGTGCCAGCAGCTTAGCAGCGGGAGGTTGGGGCGAGCAGTACTTC. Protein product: CASSLAAGGWGEQYF.

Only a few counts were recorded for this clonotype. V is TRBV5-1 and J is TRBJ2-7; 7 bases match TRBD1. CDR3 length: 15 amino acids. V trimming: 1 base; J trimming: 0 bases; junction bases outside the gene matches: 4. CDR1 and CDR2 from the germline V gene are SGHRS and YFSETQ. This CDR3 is CASSLTGARSYEQYF. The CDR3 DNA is TGCGCCAGCAGCTTGACAGGGGCCCGCTCCTACGAGCAGTACTTC.

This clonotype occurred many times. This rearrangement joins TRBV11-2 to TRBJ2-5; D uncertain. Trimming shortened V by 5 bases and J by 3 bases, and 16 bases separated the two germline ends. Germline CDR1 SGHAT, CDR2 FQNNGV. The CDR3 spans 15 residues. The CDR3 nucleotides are TGTGCCAGCAGCCGTACTCAGACTCTAGAAGAGACCCAGTACTTC. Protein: CASSRTQTLEETQYF.

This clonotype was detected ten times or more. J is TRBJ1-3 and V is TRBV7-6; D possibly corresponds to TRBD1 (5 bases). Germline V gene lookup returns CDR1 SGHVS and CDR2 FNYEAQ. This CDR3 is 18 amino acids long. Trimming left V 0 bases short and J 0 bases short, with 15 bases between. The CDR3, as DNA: TGTGCCAGCAGCTTAGCGTTTGCAGGGCCGAGCTCTGGAAACACCATATATTTT. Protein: CASSLAFAGPSSGNTIYF.

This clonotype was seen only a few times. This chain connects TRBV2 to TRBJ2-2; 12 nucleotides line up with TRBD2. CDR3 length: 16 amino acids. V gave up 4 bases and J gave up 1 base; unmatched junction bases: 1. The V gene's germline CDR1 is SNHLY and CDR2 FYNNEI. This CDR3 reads CASSAGLAGNTGELFF. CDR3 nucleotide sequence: TGTGCCAGCAGTGCGGGACTAGCGGGGAACACCGGGGAGCTGTTTTTT.

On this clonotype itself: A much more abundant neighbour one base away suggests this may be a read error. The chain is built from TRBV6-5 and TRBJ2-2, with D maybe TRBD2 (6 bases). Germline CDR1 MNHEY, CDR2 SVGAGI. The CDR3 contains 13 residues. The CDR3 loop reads CASWFRNTGGLFF. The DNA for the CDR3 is TGTGCCAGCTGGTTCAGGAACACCGGGGGGCTGTTTTTT.

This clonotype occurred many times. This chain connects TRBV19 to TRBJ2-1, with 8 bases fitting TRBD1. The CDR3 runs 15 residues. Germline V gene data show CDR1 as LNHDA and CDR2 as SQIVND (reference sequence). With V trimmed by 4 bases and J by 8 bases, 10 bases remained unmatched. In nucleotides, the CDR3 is TGTGCCAGTAGTAACAGGGGGAGCCTCGGCGATGAGCAGTTCTTC. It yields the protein CASSNRGSLGDEQFF.